This T cell receptor (beta chain) was recorded in a study of cytomegalovirus exposure and HLA in healthy donors. Primers included in the PCR were 60 Vbeta and 13 Jbeta primers. Produced via immunoSEQ multiplex PCR; TCRdb's table is partial and in-frame only. The sample data list approximately 140,000 clones. V lost 0 bases, J lost 0 bases, and 7 bases lay in between. CDR1 and CDR2 (germline): SGDLS, YYNGEE. CDR3 length: 14 amino acids. The sequenced material came from PBMCs. The TCR originated in a man aged 35 to 55 in good health and CMV-seronegative. The chain recombines TRBV9 with TRBJ2-7, with D hard to call. CDR3 region: CASSVVGSSYEQYF. DNA of the CDR3: TGTGCCAGCAGCGTAGTGGGCAGCTCCTACGAGCAGTACTTC.